Sequencing of this TCR beta chain was carried out in a study of early T cells in non-severe SARS-CoV-2 infection. The overall study: The chains were unpaired, and the sequenced material was bulk RNA from unsorted whole blood. General study points: Lookups in VDJdb leaned toward anti-spike CD8 responses and missed private and CD4 specificities.

Unique molecular identifiers (one per individual cDNA molecule) were attached. TCRdb analysed the 5' RACE reads with MiXCR anew, one entry per CDR3 protein. The sample contains over 55,000 distinct CDR3 sequences, under 15% of which appear only once. The CDR3 is 16 residues long. Per germline, CDR1 DFQATT and CDR2 SNEGSKA (reference sequence). Trimming removed 5 bases from V and 0 bases from J, with 14 bases in between. This clonotype was found many times. Its specificity is unknown. Sample: whole blood. The sequence was collected from an adult who was a healthcare worker with PCR-confirmed SARS-CoV-2 infection or an uninfected control (not recorded which). The chain links TRBV20-1 to TRBJ2-6; D is possibly TRBD1 (5 bases). This CDR3 reads CSAPSTETSGANVLTF. CDR3 nucleotide sequence: TGCAGTGCTCCATCGACAGAAACCTCTGGGGCCAACGTCCTGACTTTC.